The clone carrying this TCR beta chain was observed a handful of times. In germline, CDR1 is MDHEN, CDR2 SYDVKM. Trimming removed 8 bases from V and 9 bases from J, with 14 bases in between. The CDR3 totals 13 residues. Primed by a sample-barcoded 5' primer and a J-beta primer mix, a second PCR proceeded for 7 to 11 cycles. From the 5' RACE reads, TCRdb called clonotypes with MiXCR, one entry per CDR3 protein. The sample lists a few hundred thousand distinct CDR3 sequences, 25% to 30% occurring once. The data are from a study of blood T cells in healthy people across ages. The clonotype originates from a woman between 70 and 85 years old in good health. The J gene is TRBJ1-6, the V gene TRBV28; tentative D call: TRBD1 (5 bases). Input material: blood. The CDR3 loop reads CASRPGPTSPLHF. The DNA of the CDR3 is TGTGCCAGCCGACCGGGACCGACTTCACCCCTCCACTTT. Combining the CDR3 with reference TRBV28 and TRBJ1-6 gives the whole variable domain DVKVTQSSRYLVKRTGEKVFLECVQDMDHENMFWYRQDPGLGLRLIYFSYDVKMKEKGDIPEGYSVSREKKERFSLILESASTNQTSMYLCASRPGPTSPLHFGNGTRLTVT.